The rows below give T cell receptor beta chains drawn from one sample of a study of blood T cells in healthy people across ages. TCRdb analysed the 5' RACE reads with MiXCR anew, one entry per CDR3 protein. The data hold fewer than 600,000 distinct CDR3 sequences, with approximately 26% observed a single time. These data were also filed under a second study, of T cells of mothers and their children.

The sequencing sample was made of blood. The receptors originated from a boy between 2 and 15 years old in good health. The CDR3 runs from the conserved cysteine through the conserved F or W. A D gene is named only where the DNA matches it firmly. Rows may omit the clone size; those that give it use once, few, many or a size class.

v_call	j_call	clone_size	d_call	cdr3_aa	cdr3_nt
TRBV15	TRBJ2-7	-	-	CATSRDSSSPYEQYF	TGTGCCACCAGCAGAGATTCATCTAGTCCCTACGAGCAGTACTTC
TRBV12-3/TRBV12-4	TRBJ2-7	-	TRBD2	CANSLISGRGNEQYF	TGTGCCAACAGTTTAATAAGCGGGAGAGGGAATGAGCAGTACTTC
TRBV10-3	TRBJ2-1	many	-	CAISGPGQNLNEQFF	TGTGCCATCAGTGGCCCAGGGCAGAACCTGAATGAGCAGTTCTTC
TRBV20-1	TRBJ2-1	-	TRBD2	CSARHTSGPSYNEQFF	TGCAGTGCTAGACATACTAGCGGCCCCTCCTACAATGAGCAGTTCTTC
TRBV5-5	TRBJ1-1	-	-	CAGSLVPQADANTEAFF	TGTGCCGGCAGCTTGGTTCCCCAAGCCGATGCGAACACTGAAGCTTTCTTT
TRBV12-3/TRBV12-4	TRBJ2-1	-	-	CAIYGGAQSYNEQFF	TGTGCCATATACGGGGGCGCCCAGTCCTACAATGAGCAGTTCTTC
TRBV3-1	TRBJ2-1	few	-	CASSLDGWSSEQFF	TGTGCCAGCAGCCTAGACGGTTGGAGTTCTGAGCAGTTCTTC
TRBV10-3	TRBJ2-1	-	-	CAIYGGAHNEQFF	TGTGCCATCTACGGTGGGGCACATAATGAGCAGTTCTTC
TRBV20-1	TRBJ2-7	few	-	CSARDSSSYEQYF	TGCAGTGCTAGGGACTCTAGCTCCTACGAGCAGTACTTC
TRBV29-1	TRBJ2-7	-	TRBD1	CSVEVPGQGTYEQYF	TGCAGCGTTGAAGTTCCCGGACAGGGTACTTACGAGCAGTACTTC
TRBV4-3	TRBJ2-3	few	TRBD2	CASSRSGPRTSGVLDTQYF	TGCGCCAGCAGCCGATCCGGACCTAGGACTAGCGGGGTCCTGGATACGCAGTATTTT
TRBV9	TRBJ1-2	-	-	CASSATGHRDYGYTF	TGTGCCAGCAGCGCCACGGGACATCGGGACTATGGCTACACCTTC
TRBV6-5	TRBJ1-4	-	TRBD1	CASSYRGREKLFF	TGTGCCAGCAGTTACAGGGGGCGCGAAAAACTGTTTTTT
TRBV4-3	TRBJ2-3	-	-	CASSQDQQLSTDTQYF	TGCGCCAGCAGCCAAGATCAACAATTGAGCACAGATACGCAGTATTTT
TRBV6-6	TRBJ2-6	few	-	CASSPLGVSSGANVLTF	TGTGCCAGCAGCCCCCTTGGGGTATCCTCTGGGGCCAACGTCCTGACTTTC
TRBV25-1	TRBJ1-2	-	TRBD1	CASSHPTGYPDGYTF	TGTGCCAGCAGCCATCCGACAGGGTATCCTGATGGCTACACCTTC
TRBV4-1	TRBJ1-1	few	TRBD1	CASSQDQGASTEAFF	TGCGCCAGCAGCCAAGATCAGGGGGCTAGCACTGAAGCTTTCTTT